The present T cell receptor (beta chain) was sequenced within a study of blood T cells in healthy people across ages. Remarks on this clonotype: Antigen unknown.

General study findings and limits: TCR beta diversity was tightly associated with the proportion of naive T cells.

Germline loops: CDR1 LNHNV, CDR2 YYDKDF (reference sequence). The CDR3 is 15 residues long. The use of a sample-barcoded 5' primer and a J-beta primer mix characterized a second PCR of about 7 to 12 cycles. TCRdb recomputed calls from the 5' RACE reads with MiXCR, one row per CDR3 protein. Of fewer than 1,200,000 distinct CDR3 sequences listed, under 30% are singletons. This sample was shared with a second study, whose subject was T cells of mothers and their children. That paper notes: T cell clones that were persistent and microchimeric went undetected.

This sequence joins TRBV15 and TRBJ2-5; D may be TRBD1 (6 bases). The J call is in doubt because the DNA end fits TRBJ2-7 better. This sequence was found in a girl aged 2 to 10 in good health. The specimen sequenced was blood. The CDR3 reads CATSSIQGTTYEQYF. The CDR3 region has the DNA TGTGCCACCAGCAGTATACAGGGAACAACCTACGAGCAGTACTTC.